Listed below are T cell receptor beta chains from one sample, sequenced in a study of cytomegalovirus exposure and HLA in healthy donors. Profiled with immunoSEQ multiplex PCR; TCRdb holds only in-frame clones, not every one. Altogether 130,000 to 150,000 clones are present, 50% to 75% being singletons, with the ten largest covering over 2.5%. Material: PBMCs. The source of these receptors is a woman aged 25-40 years in good health and CMV-seropositive. The CDR3 runs from the conserved cysteine through the conserved F or W. Fields, in order: clone size, V gene, CDR3 length, D gene, J gene, CDR3 protein, CDR3 DNA. A D gene is named only where the DNA matches it firmly. The size field is filled for only some rows; it gives once, few, many or a size class.

clone_size: few
v_call: TRBV6-1
cdr3_length: 13
d_call: -
j_call: TRBJ1-1
cdr3_aa: CASDPPRDTEAFF
cdr3_nt: TGTGCCAGCGATCCCCCGAGGGACACTGAAGCTTTCTTT

clone_size: -
v_call: TRBV18
cdr3_length: 15
d_call: TRBD1
j_call: TRBJ1-4
cdr3_aa: CASSEGQAQNEKLFF
cdr3_nt: TGTGCCAGCTCAGAAGGACAGGCTCAAAATGAAAAACTGTTTTTT

clone_size: -
v_call: TRBV21-1
cdr3_length: 14
d_call: -
j_call: TRBJ2-5
cdr3_aa: CASRGLAVQETQYF
cdr3_nt: TGTGCCAGCAGAGGACTAGCGGTGCAAGAGACCCAGTACTTC

clone_size: few
v_call: TRBV7-9
cdr3_length: 13
d_call: TRBD1
j_call: TRBJ1-1
cdr3_aa: CASSTGGNTEAFF
cdr3_nt: TGTGCCAGCAGCACAGGGGGGAACACTGAAGCTTTCTTT

clone_size: -
v_call: TRBV2
cdr3_length: 15
d_call: TRBD1
j_call: TRBJ1-3
cdr3_aa: CASSGDRGYGNTIYF
cdr3_nt: TGTGCCAGCAGTGGAGACAGGGGGTATGGAAACACCATATATTTT

clone_size: few
v_call: TRBV6-6
cdr3_length: 14
d_call: TRBD2
j_call: TRBJ2-7
cdr3_aa: CASSYAGGGMGQYF
cdr3_nt: TGTGCCAGCAGTTACGCGGGAGGGGGCATGGGGCAGTACTTC

clone_size: -
v_call: TRBV7-2
cdr3_length: 17
d_call: -
j_call: TRBJ2-1
cdr3_aa: CASSFGHLREGRYEQFF
cdr3_nt: TGTGCCAGCAGCTTTGGGCACTTACGAGAAGGGAGGTATGAGCAGTTCTTC

clone_size: few
v_call: TRBV5-1
cdr3_length: 15
d_call: -
j_call: TRBJ1-1
cdr3_aa: CASSLSALVGGEAFF
cdr3_nt: TGCGCCAGCAGCTTATCAGCGTTGGTTGGCGGTGAAGCTTTCTTT

clone_size: -
v_call: TRBV30
cdr3_length: 12
d_call: TRBD1
j_call: TRBJ2-4
cdr3_aa: CAWSLTGAMQYF
cdr3_nt: TGTGCCTGGAGTTTAACAGGGGCCATGCAGTACTTC

clone_size: few
v_call: TRBV7-8
cdr3_length: 13
d_call: -
j_call: TRBJ1-1
cdr3_aa: CASSATGHTEAFF
cdr3_nt: TGTGCCAGCAGCGCCACAGGGCACACTGAAGCTTTCTTT

clone_size: once
v_call: TRBV12-5
cdr3_length: 15
d_call: -
j_call: TRBJ1-2
cdr3_aa: CASGLPTHRAYGYTF
cdr3_nt: TGTGCTAGTGGTTTGCCCACTCACAGGGCATATGGCTACACCTTC

clone_size: -
v_call: TRBV2
cdr3_length: 15
d_call: TRBD1
j_call: TRBJ1-2
cdr3_aa: CASSEDFDRGPGYTF
cdr3_nt: TGTGCCAGCAGTGAAGACTTCGACAGGGGGCCGGGCTACACCTTC

clone_size: -
v_call: TRBV29-1
cdr3_length: 14
d_call: TRBD2
j_call: TRBJ2-2
cdr3_aa: CSVGSGRITGELFF
cdr3_nt: TGCAGCGTTGGGAGCGGGAGGATCACCGGGGAGCTGTTTTTT

clone_size: -
v_call: TRBV19
cdr3_length: 14
d_call: -
j_call: TRBJ2-5
cdr3_aa: CASSIQMYQETQYF
cdr3_nt: TGTGCCAGTAGCATACAGATGTACCAAGAGACCCAGTACTTC

clone_size: many
v_call: TRBV6-4
cdr3_length: 15
d_call: TRBD2
j_call: TRBJ2-1
cdr3_aa: CASSPSGGAYNEQFF
cdr3_nt: TGTGCCAGCAGTCCTAGCGGGGGGGCCTACAATGAGCAGTTCTTC

clone_size: -
v_call: TRBV5-1
cdr3_length: 14
d_call: -
j_call: TRBJ1-2
cdr3_aa: CASSLDPGGYGYTF
cdr3_nt: TGCGCCAGCAGCTTGGACCCGGGGGGCTATGGCTACACCTTC

clone_size: once
v_call: TRBV27
cdr3_length: 16
d_call: TRBD1
j_call: TRBJ2-7
cdr3_aa: CASRQLSGTGAYEQYF
cdr3_nt: TGTGCCAGCAGACAACTTTCCGGGACAGGGGCCTACGAGCAGTACTTC

clone_size: few
v_call: TRBV10-3
cdr3_length: 15
d_call: TRBD1
j_call: TRBJ1-5
cdr3_aa: CAISEERGLNQPQHF
cdr3_nt: TGTGCCATCAGTGAGGAAAGGGGGCTCAATCAGCCCCAGCATTTT